This T cell receptor (beta chain) was found in a study of Graves' ophthalmopathy and Graves' hyperthyroidism. RNA transcripts yielded amplified TCR beta CDR3 regions. The first-round RT-PCR employed HTBI primers together with the Qiagen OneStep RT-PCR kit. A multiplex PCR was then performed as the second round. TCRdb re-called the multiplex PCR reads with MiXCR, one entry per CDR3 protein. In the table there are approximately 700,000 distinct CDR3 sequences, under 50% of which are singletons. This clonotype was seen ten or more times. Its antigen is currently unknown. Study-wide results and limits: A model built from 13 signatures distinguished ophthalmopathy from stable hyperthyroidism with around 91% sensitivity and less than 83% specificity.

Under 3 months in duration, the ophthalmopathy in affected donors had moderate-to-severe activity, CAS ≥3 and NOSPECS ≥4. Certain patients, namely those with other autoimmune diseases, uncontrolled infections, pregnancy or lactation, were excluded. Trimming at V came to 6 bases and at J to 0 bases, leaving 4 bases not matched to a gene. The CDR3 extends over 13 amino acids. Germline lookup yields CDR1 SQVTM and CDR2 ANQGSEA. The clonotype originates from an adult man with Graves' ophthalmopathy. The V call is TRBV29-1, the J call TRBJ1-2, with 7 bases lining up with TRBD1. The sequenced sample consisted of peripheral blood. The CDR3 DNA reads TGCAGCGTCCAGGGGGGGGCTAACTATGGCTACACCTTC. Translation: CSVQGGANYGYTF.